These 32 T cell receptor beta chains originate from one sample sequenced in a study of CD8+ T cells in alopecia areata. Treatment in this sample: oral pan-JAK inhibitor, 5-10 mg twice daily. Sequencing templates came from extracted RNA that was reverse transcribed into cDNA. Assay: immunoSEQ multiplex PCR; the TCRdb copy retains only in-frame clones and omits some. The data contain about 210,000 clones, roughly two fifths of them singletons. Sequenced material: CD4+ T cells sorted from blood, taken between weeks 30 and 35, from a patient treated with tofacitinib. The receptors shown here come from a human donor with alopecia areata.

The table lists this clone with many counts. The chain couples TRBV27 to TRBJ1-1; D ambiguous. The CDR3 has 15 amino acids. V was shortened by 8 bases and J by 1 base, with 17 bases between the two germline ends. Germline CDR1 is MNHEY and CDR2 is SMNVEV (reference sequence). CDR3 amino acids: CASLRSREGNTEAFF. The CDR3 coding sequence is TGTGCCAGCCTAAGATCGAGAGAGGGGAACACTGAAGCTTTCTTT.

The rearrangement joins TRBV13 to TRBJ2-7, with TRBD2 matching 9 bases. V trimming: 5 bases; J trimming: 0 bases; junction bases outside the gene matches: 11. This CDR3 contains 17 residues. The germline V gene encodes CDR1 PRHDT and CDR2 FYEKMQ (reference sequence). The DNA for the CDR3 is TGTGCCAGCAGCAAAAGTACCGGGACTAGCACCTCCTACGAGCAGTACTTC. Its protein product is CASSKSTGTSTSYEQYF.

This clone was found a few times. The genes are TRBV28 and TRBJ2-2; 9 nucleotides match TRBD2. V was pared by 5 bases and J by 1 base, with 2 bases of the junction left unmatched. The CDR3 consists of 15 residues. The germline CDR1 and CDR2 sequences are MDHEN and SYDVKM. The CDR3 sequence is CASSRAGGNTGELFF. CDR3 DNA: TGTGCCAGCAGTAGAGCGGGGGGGAACACCGGGGAGCTGTTTTTT.

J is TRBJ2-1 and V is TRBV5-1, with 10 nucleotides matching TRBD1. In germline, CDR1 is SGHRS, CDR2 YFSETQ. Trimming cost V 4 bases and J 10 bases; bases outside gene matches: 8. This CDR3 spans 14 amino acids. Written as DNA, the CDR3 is TGCGCCAGCAGCCGGGACAGGGGAAAAGACGAGCAGTTCTTC. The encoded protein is CASSRDRGKDEQFF.

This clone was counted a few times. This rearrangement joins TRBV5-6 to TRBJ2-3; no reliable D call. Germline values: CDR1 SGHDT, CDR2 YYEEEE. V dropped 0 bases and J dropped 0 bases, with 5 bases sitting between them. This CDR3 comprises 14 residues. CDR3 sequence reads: CASSLGQSTDTQYF. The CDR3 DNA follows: TGTGCCAGCAGCTTGGGGCAGAGCACAGATACGCAGTATTTT.

The CDR3: CASSSRWGGSTDTQYF. For the CDR3, the DNA is TGTGCCAGCAGCTCCCGGTGGGGAGGTAGCACAGATACGCAGTATTTT. The chain employs TRBV4-2 and TRBJ2-3; a possible D gene is TRBD2 (6 bases). Germline lookup yields CDR1 LGHNA and CDR2 YNFKEQ. Trimming removed 5 bases at V and 0 bases at J, with 15 bases between. The CDR3 is 16 residues long.

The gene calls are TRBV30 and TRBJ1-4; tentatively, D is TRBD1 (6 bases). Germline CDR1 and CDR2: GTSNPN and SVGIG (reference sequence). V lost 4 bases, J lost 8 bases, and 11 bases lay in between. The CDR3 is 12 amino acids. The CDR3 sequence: CAWKGEGEKLFF. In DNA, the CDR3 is TGTGCCTGGAAGGGGGAGGGGGAAAAACTGTTTTTT.

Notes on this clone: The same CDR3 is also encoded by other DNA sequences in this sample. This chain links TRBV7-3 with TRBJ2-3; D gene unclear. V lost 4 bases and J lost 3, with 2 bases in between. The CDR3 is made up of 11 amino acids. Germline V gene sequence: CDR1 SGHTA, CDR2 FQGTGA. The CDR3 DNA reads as TGTGCCAGCAGCTCGACAGATACGCAGTATTTT. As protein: CASSSTDTQYF.

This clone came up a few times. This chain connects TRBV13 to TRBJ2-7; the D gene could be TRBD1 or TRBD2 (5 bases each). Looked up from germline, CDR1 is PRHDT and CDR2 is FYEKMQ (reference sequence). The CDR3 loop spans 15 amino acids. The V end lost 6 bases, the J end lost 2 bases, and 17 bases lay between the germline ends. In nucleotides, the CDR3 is TGTGCCAGCAGTTTTCCCGGGACGTTGACCTACGAGCAGTACTTC. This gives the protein CASSFPGTLTYEQYF.

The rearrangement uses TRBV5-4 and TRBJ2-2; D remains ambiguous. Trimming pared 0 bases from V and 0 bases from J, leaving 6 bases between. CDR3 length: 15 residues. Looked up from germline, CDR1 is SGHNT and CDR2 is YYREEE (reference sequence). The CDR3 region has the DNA TGTGCCAGCAGCTTGGTTAACGCGAACACCGGGGAGCTGTTTTTT. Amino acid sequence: CASSLVNANTGELFF.

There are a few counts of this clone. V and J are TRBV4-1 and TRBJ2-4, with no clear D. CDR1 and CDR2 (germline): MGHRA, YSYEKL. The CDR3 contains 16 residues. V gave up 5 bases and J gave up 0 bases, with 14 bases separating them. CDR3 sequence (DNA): TGCGCCAGCAGCTACGAAGCGACCCTAGCCAAAAACATTCAGTACTTC. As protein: CASSYEATLAKNIQYF.

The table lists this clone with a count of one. The CDR3 here is CASSRLAGESYNEQFF. DNA of the CDR3: TGTGCCAGCAGTCGATTAGCGGGGGAGTCCTACAATGAGCAGTTCTTC. V and J are TRBV11-2 and TRBJ2-1, with 9 bases that match TRBD2. Germline assignment: CDR1 SGHAT and CDR2 FQNNGV. The CDR3 is 16 amino acids. V shed 6 bases and J 1 base; nucleotides not matched to a gene: 7.

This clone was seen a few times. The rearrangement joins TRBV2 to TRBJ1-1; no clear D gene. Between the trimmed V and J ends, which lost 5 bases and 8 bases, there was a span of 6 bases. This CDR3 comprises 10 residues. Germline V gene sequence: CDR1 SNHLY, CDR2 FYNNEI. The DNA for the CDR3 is TGTGCCAGCAGTACCATAGAAGCTTTCTTT. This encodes CASSTIEAFF.

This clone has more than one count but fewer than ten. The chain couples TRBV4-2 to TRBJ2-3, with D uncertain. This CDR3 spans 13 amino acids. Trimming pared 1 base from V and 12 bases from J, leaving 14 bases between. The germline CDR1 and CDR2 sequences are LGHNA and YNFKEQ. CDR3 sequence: CASSQGSDLRQYF. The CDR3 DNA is TGTGCCAGCAGCCAAGGGAGTGACCTCCGACAGTATTTT.

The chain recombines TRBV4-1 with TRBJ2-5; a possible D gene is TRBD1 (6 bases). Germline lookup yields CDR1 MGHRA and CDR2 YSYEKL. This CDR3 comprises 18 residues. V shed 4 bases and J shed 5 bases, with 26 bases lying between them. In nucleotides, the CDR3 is TGCGCCAGCAGCCTAGATTTTGGGGGCAGTTTGGGCAGGGAGACCCAGTACTTC. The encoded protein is CASSLDFGGSLGRETQYF.

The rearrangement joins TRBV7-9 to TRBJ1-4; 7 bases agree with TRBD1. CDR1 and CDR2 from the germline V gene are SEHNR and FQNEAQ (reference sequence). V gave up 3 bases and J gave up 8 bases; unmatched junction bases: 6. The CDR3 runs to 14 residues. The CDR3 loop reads CASSLTRGNEKLFF. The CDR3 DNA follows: TGTGCCAGCAGCTTGACCAGGGGGAACGAAAAACTGTTTTTT.

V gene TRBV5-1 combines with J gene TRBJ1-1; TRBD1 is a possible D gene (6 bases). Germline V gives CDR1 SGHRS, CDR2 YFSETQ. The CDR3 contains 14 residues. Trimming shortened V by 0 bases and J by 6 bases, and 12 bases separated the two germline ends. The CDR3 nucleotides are TGCGCCAGCAGCTTGGGAACAGGGTTCGCTGAAGCTTTCTTT. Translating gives CASSLGTGFAEAFF.

This CDR3 is CASSHQGPEAFF. The CDR3 DNA sequence: TGTGCCAGCAGTCATCAGGGACCCGAAGCTTTCTTT. The V and J genes are TRBV5-6 and TRBJ1-1; D might be TRBD1 (5 bases). V was shortened by 5 bases and J by 8 bases, with 13 bases between the two germline ends. The CDR3 consists of 12 residues. CDR1 and CDR2 (germline): SGHDT, YYEEEE.

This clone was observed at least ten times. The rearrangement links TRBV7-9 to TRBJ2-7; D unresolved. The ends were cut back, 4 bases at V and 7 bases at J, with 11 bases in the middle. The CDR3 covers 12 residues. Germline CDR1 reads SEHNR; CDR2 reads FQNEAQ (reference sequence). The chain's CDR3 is CASSSKPREQYF. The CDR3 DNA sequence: TGTGCCAGCAGCTCGAAGCCGCGGGAGCAGTACTTC.

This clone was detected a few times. The CDR3 loop is CASSIARGTGELFF. The CDR3 DNA reads as TGTGCCAGTAGTATAGCCAGGGGCACCGGGGAGCTGTTTTTT. The chain couples TRBV19 to TRBJ2-2; perhaps TRBD1 as D (6 bases). Germline CDR1 reads LNHDA; CDR2 reads SQIVND (reference sequence). The CDR3 loop spans 14 amino acids. Between the trimmed V and J ends, which lost 1 base and 4 bases, there was a span of 7 bases.

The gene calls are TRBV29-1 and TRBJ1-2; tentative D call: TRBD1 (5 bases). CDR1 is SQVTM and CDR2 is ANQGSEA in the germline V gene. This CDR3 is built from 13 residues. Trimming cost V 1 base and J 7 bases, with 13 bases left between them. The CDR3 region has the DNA TGCAGCGTTGAAGCACAGGAGCTTACTGGCTACACCTTC. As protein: CSVEAQELTGYTF.

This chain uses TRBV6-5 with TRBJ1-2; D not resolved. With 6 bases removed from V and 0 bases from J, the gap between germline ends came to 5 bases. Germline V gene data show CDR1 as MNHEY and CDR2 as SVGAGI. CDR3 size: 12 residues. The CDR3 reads CASSRANYGYTF. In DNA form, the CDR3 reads TGTGCCAGCAGCCGGGCTAACTATGGCTACACCTTC.

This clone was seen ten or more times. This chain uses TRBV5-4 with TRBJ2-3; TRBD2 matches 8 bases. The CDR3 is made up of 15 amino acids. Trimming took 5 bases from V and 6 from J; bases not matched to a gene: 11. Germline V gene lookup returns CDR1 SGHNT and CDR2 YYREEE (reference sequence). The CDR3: CASSFPLTSADTQYF. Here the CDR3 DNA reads TGTGCCAGCAGTTTCCCCCTGACTAGCGCTGATACGCAGTATTTT.

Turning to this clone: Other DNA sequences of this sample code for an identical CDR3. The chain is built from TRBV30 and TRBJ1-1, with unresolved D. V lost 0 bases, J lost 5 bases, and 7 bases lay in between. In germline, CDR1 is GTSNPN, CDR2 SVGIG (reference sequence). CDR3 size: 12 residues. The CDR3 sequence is CAWSVRGTEAFF. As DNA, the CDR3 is TGTGCCTGGAGTGTGCGAGGGACTGAAGCTTTCTTT.

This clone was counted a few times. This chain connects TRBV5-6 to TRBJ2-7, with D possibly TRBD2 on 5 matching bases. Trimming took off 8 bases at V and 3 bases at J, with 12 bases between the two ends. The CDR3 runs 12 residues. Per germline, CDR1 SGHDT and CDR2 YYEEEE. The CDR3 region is CASHWAGYEQYF. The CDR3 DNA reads TGTGCCAGTCACTGGGCGGGCTACGAGCAGTACTTC.

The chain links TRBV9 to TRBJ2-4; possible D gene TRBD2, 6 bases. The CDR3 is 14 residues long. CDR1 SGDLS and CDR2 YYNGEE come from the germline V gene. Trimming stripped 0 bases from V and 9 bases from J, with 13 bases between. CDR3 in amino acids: CASSVVPGEGIQYF. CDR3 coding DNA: TGTGCCAGCAGCGTAGTCCCGGGAGAGGGCATTCAGTACTTC.

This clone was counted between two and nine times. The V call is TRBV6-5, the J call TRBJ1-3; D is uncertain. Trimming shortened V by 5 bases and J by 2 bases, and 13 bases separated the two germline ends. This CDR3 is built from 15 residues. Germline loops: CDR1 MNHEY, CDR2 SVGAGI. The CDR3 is CASSVSRLAGNTIYF. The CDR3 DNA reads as TGTGCCAGCAGTGTCTCCAGGCTAGCTGGAAACACCATATATTTT.

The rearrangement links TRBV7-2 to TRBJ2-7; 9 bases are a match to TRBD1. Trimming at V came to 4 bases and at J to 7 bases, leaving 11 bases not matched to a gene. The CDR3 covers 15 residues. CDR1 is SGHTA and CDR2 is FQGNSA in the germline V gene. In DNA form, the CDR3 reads TGTGCCAGCAGCTACGGACAGGGGAGGATTGGGGAGCAGTACTTC. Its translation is CASSYGQGRIGEQYF.

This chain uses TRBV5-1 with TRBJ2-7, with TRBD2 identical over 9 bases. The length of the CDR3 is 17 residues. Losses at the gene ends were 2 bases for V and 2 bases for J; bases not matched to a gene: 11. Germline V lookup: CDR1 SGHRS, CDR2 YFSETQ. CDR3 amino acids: CASSLISSGGRAYEQYF. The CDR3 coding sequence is TGCGCCAGCAGCTTAATTAGTAGTGGCGGGAGGGCCTACGAGCAGTACTTC.

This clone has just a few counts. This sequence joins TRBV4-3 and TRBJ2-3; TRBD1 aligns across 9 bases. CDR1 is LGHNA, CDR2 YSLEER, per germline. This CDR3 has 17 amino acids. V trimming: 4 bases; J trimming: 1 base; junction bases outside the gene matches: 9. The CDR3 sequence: CASSLGTGRSGTDTQYF. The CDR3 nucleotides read TGCGCCAGCAGCCTCGGGACAGGGCGATCGGGCACAGATACGCAGTATTTT.

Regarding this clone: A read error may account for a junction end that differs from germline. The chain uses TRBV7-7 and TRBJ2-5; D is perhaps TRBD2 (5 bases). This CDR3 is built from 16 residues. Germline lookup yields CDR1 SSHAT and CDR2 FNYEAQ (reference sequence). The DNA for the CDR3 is TGTGCTAGCAGCTTAGCGCTATCCACCGCCGGGGAGACCCAGTACTTC. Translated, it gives CASSLALSTAGETQYF.

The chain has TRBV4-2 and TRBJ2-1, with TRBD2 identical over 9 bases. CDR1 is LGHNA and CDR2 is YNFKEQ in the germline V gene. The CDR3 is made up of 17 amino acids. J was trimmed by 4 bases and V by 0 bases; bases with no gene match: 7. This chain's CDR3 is CASSQDSSSGTYNEQFF. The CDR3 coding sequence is TGTGCCAGCAGCCAAGATTCATCTAGCGGGACTTACAATGAGCAGTTCTTC.